This T cell receptor (beta chain) was captured in a study of blood T cell repertoires in COVID-19. Study background: The cDNA or gDNA used as material had been derived from T cells, B-cell-depleted T cells, or PBMCs.

This table comes from immunoSEQ multiplex PCR, and its TCRdb copy is limited to in-frame clones, with some not included. The table has approximately 99,000 clones, more than 65% seen once; the top ten hold around 18%. Germline V gives CDR1 MGHRA, CDR2 YSYEKL. The length of the CDR3 is 17 residues. The trim removed 4 bases at V and 2 bases at J, leaving 12 bases unmatched. The origin of this receptor is a woman of 80 years or more with active or convalescent COVID-19. J is TRBJ2-3 and V is TRBV4-1; 7 nucleotides line up with TRBD2. Sequencing input: peripheral blood. Here the CDR3 DNA reads TGCGCCAGCAGCCCGGGGACTACCCTGACGTACACAGATACGCAGTATTTT. Its protein is CASSPGTTLTYTDTQYF.